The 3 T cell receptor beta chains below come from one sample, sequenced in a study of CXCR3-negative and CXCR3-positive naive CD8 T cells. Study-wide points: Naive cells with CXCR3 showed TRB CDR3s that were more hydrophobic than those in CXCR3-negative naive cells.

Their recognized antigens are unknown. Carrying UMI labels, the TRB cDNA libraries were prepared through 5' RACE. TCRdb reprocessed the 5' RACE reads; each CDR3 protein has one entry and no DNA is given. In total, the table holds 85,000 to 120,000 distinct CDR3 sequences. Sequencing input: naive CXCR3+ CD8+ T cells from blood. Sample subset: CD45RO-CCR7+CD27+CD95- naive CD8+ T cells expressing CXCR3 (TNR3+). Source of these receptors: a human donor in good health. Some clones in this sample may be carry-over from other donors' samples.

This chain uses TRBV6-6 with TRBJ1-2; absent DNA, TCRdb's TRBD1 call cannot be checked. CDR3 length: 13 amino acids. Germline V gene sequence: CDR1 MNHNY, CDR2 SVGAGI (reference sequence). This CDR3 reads CASSYSIGDGYTF.

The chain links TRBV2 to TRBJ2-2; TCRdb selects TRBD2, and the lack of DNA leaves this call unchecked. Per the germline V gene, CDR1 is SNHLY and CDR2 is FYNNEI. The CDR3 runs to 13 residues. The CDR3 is CASPGGVPGELFF.

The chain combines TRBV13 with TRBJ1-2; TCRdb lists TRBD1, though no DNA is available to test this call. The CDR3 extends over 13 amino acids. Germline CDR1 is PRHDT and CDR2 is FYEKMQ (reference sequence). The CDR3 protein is CASSFGGAYGYTF.